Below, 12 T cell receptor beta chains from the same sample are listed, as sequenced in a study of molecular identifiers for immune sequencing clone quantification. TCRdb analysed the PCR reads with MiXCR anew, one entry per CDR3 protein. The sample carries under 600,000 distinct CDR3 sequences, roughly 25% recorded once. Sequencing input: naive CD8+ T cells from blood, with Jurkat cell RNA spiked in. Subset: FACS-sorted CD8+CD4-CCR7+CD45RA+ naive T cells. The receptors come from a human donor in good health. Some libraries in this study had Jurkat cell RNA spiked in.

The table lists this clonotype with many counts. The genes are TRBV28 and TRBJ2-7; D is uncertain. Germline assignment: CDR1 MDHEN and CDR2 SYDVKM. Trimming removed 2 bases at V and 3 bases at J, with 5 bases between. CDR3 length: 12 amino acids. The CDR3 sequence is CASSLSFYEQYF. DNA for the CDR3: TGTGCCAGCAGTTTAAGCTTCTACGAGCAGTACTTC.

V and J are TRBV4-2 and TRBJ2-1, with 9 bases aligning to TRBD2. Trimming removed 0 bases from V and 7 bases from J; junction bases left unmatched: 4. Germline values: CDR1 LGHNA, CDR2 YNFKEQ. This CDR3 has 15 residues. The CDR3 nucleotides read TGTGCCAGCAGCCAAGAGCTAGCGGGAAGGAATGAGCAGTTCTTC. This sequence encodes CASSQELAGRNEQFF.

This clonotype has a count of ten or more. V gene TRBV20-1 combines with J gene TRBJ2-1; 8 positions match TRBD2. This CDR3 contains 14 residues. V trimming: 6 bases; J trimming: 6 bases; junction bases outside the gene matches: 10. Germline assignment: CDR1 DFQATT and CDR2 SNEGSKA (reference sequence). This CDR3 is CSAIGTRVFNEQFF. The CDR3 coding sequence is TGCAGTGCAATCGGGACTAGGGTCTTCAATGAGCAGTTCTTC.

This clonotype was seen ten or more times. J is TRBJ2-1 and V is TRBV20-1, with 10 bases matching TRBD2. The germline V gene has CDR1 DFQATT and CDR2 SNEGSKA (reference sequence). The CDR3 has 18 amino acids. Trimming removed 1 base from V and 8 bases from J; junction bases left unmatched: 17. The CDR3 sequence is CSARVASGSRGGDDEQFF. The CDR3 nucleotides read TGCAGTGCTAGAGTGGCTAGCGGGAGCCGTGGTGGTGATGATGAGCAGTTCTTC.

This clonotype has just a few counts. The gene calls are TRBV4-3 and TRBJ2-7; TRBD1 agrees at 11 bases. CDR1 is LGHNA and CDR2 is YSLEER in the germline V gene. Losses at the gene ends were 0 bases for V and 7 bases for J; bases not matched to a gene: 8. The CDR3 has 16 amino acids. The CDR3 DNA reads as TGCGCCAGCAGCCAAGATAGGACAGGGGGCGCGGAGGAGCAGTACTTC. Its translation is CASSQDRTGGAEEQYF.

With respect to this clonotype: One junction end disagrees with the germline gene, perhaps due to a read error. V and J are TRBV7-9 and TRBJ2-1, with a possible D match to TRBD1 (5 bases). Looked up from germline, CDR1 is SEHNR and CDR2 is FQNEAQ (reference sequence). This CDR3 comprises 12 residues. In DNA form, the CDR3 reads TGTGCCAGCAACACACTACAAGGGGTAGAGTACTTC. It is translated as CASNTLQGVEYF.

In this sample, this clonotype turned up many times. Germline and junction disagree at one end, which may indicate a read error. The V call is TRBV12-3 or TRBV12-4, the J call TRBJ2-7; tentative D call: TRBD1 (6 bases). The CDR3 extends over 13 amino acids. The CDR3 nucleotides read TGCGCCAGCAGCTTTGGCAGGGGATACGAGCAGTACTTC. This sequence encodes CASSFGRGYEQYF.

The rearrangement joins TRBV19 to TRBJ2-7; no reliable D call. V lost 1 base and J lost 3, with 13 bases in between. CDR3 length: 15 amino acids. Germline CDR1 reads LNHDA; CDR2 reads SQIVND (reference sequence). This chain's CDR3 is CASSIGAGVNYEQYF. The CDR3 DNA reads TGTGCCAGTAGTATAGGAGCCGGAGTCAACTACGAGCAGTACTTC.

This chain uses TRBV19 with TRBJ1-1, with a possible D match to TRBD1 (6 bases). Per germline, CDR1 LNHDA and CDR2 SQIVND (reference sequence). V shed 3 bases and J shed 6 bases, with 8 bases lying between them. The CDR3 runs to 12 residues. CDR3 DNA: TGTGCCAGTAGTATTGGGGGCGCTGAAGCTTTCTTT. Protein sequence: CASSIGGAEAFF.

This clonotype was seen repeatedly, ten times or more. The DNA for the CDR3 is TGCAGCGTTGAAGACGCGGGGGCCCAGGGCACCGGGGAGCTGTTTTTT. This translates into CSVEDAGAQGTGELFF. The V and J genes are TRBV29-1 and TRBJ2-2; a possible D gene is TRBD2 (7 bases). CDR3 length: 16 amino acids. V lost 0 bases, J lost 4 bases, and 15 bases lay in between. CDR1 is SQVTM, CDR2 ANQGSEA, per germline.

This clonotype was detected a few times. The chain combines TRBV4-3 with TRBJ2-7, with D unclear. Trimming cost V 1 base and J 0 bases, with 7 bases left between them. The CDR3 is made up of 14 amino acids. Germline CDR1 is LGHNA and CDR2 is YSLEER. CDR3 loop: CASSQASHSYEQYF. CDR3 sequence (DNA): TGCGCCAGCAGCCAAGCCAGTCACTCCTACGAGCAGTACTTC.

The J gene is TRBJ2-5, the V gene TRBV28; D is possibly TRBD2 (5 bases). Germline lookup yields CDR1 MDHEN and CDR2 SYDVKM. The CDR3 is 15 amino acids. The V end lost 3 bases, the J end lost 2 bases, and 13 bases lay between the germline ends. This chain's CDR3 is CASSLRAQIQETQYF. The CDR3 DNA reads TGTGCCAGCAGTTTGCGGGCTCAGATTCAAGAGACCCAGTACTTC.